These T cell receptor beta chains were read from a single sample in a study of T cell responses to AZD1222 COVID-19 vaccine. Repertoires were generated with immunoSEQ multiplex PCR, while TCRdb's copy carries only in-frame clones and drops some. The sample lists 110,000 to 150,000 clones, over 85% occurring once. The sequencing here drew on peripheral blood, taken on day 0 of AZD1222 vaccination. Source of these receptors: an adult in good health. Each CDR3 is given with its conserved first and last residue. Fields, in order: V gene, clone size, D gene, J gene, CDR3 DNA, CDR3 protein. A D gene is named only where the DNA matches it firmly. The size field is filled for only some rows; it gives once, few, many or a size class.

TRBV24-1	-	-	TRBJ1-3	TGTGCCACCAGTGATTTATCACAGGGAGATCCTGGAAACACCATATATTTT	CATSDLSQGDPGNTIYF
TRBV27	-	-	TRBJ1-1	TGTGCCAGCAGTCCCGGCCTGGGGTTGAACACTGAAGCTTTCTTT	CASSPGLGLNTEAFF
TRBV11-2	-	TRBD1	TRBJ2-5	TGTGCCAGCAGCTTTAGAGGGGGCGTGGTCATTCAAGAGACCCAGTACTTC	CASSFRGGVVIQETQYF
TRBV6-5	-	TRBD1	TRBJ2-5	TGTGCCAGCAGTTTGGGTTCAGGGGGTCTGGAGACCCAGTACTTC	CASSLGSGGLETQYF
TRBV7-8	-	-	TRBJ2-7	TGTGCCAGCAGCCGGAATACGGGGACCTACGAGCAGTACTTC	CASSRNTGTYEQYF
TRBV5-1	-	-	TRBJ2-1	TGCGCCAGCAGCTTAGCCTATGAGCAGTTCTTC	CASSLAYEQFF
TRBV23-1	-	-	TRBJ2-6	TGCGCCAGCAGTCATCTGATCTCCGAGGGTGGGGCCAACGTCCTGACTTTC	CASSHLISEGGANVLTF
TRBV7-9	-	-	TRBJ1-1	TGTGCCAGCAGCTTTGGGGTTGGAGCTTTCTTT	CASSFGVGAFF
TRBV7-9	few	-	TRBJ1-1	TGTGCCAGCAGCTTAGCTATGAACACTGAAGCTTTCTTT	CASSLAMNTEAFF
TRBV18	-	-	TRBJ2-2	TGTGCCAGCTCACCAATGGCGAACACCGGGGAGCTGTTTTTT	CASSPMANTGELFF
TRBV7-9	-	TRBD2	TRBJ2-7	TGTGCCAGCAGCTTGATAGCGGGAGGGAGCTCCTACGAGCAGTACTTC	CASSLIAGGSSYEQYF
TRBV19	-	TRBD1	TRBJ1-4	TGTGCCAGTAGTACGACACAGGGGATAGGCGAAAAACTGTTTTTT	CASSTTQGIGEKLFF
TRBV19	-	TRBD1	TRBJ2-3	TGTGCCAGTCGGAACAGGGGTACAGATACGCAGTATTTT	CASRNRGTDTQYF
TRBV5-4	-	TRBD2	TRBJ2-3	TGTGCCAGCAGCATGGGACTAGCCAAGGGAAATACGCAGTATTTT	CASSMGLAKGNTQYF
TRBV9	-	-	TRBJ1-3	TGTGCCAGCAGCCCCCGGAGGGGGGTCCTGTCATCTGGAAACACCATATATTTT	CASSPRRGVLSSGNTIYF
TRBV19	-	-	TRBJ2-2	TGTGCCAGTAGTATCCAGGGGACGGTCGGGGAGCTGTTTTTT	CASSIQGTVGELFF
TRBV19	-	-	TRBJ2-6	TGTGCCAGTACCAATAAGTCGCCAGGGACTGGGGCCAACGTCCTGACTTTC	CASTNKSPGTGANVLTF
TRBV11-2	once	-	TRBJ2-1	TGTGCCAGCAGCTTAAAACAGGGTAGGCATGAGCAGTTCTTC	CASSLKQGRHEQFF
TRBV29-1	-	-	TRBJ1-2	TGCAGCGTTGAAAGGGGTAACTATGGCTACACCTTC	CSVERGNYGYTF
TRBV19	once	TRBD1	TRBJ1-5	TGTGCCAGTAGCACGGACAGGGGGGCCCAGCATTTT	CASSTDRGAQHF
TRBV19	-	TRBD2	TRBJ2-7	TGTGCCAGCAGCGGTACAGGGATGGCGGGAGGGGGACCCTACGAGCAGTACTTC	CASSGTGMAGGGPYEQYF
TRBV6-5	once	-	TRBJ2-7	TGTGCCACAACTAGACGGTACGAGCAGTACTTC	CATTRRYEQYF
TRBV5-4	-	-	TRBJ2-5	TGTGCCAGCAGCCCCGTCCACCAGACAGACCGAGAGACCCAGTACTTC	CASSPVHQTDRETQYF
TRBV9	-	TRBD2	TRBJ2-1	TGTGCCAGCAGCGTCGGGACTAGCGGGATAAATGAGCAGTTCTTC	CASSVGTSGINEQFF
TRBV19	-	-	TRBJ1-6	TGTGCCAGTAGTATGCGGGAGGGCAATTCACCCCTCCACTTT	CASSMREGNSPLHF
TRBV28	-	TRBD2	TRBJ2-5	TGTGCCAGCCGGACTAGCGTAGAGACCCAGTACTTC	CASRTSVETQYF
TRBV7-9	-	TRBD1	TRBJ1-5	TGTGCCAGCAGTTCCGGACAGGGAGATAGCAATCAGCCCCAGCATTTT	CASSSGQGDSNQPQHF
TRBV5-4	-	-	TRBJ2-2	TGTGCCAGCAGCATACGGGACAATTCGGCCGGGGAGCTGTTTTTT	CASSIRDNSAGELFF
TRBV2	-	-	TRBJ1-4	TGTGCCAGCGTCCACAACGAAGGGGGAAATGAAAAACTGTTTTTT	CASVHNEGGNEKLFF
TRBV29-1	-	-	TRBJ1-2	TGCAGCGTAATGGCTTTTGCCGGAGATGGCTACACCTTC	CSVMAFAGDGYTF
TRBV7-9	-	-	TRBJ1-1	TGTGCCAGCAGCGCGAACTTTGGGACTGAAGCTTTCTTT	CASSANFGTEAFF
TRBV9	-	-	TRBJ2-3	TGTGCCAGCAGCGTAGAGGGACACAATACAGATACGCAGTATTTT	CASSVEGHNTDTQYF
TRBV19	-	-	TRBJ1-1	TGTGCCAGTAGTGAAGGAAAGGGACCGGCTTTCTTT	CASSEGKGPAFF
TRBV30	-	-	TRBJ2-1	TGTGCCTGGACCTTGTACGAAGTGAATGAGCAGTTCTTC	CAWTLYEVNEQFF
TRBV4-1	few	-	TRBJ2-7	TGCGCCAGCAGCCAATGGGAGGGGGGCTACGAGCAGTACTTC	CASSQWEGGYEQYF
TRBV10-3	-	TRBD2	TRBJ2-3	TGTGCCATCAGTGAGTCACCAGCGGGAGAGATAGATACGCAGTATTTT	CAISESPAGEIDTQYF
TRBV5-5	-	-	TRBJ2-7	TGTGCCAGCAGAATGGCCTACGAGCAGTACTTC	CASRMAYEQYF
TRBV28	-	-	TRBJ1-5	TGTGCCAGCAGCCTCGGGGGAAGTTACAATCAGCCCCAGCATTTT	CASSLGGSYNQPQHF